This T cell receptor beta chain originates from a study of CD8+ T cells in alopecia areata. Study context: Treated patients were given oral tofacitinib, which was dosed at 5 to 10 mg twice daily. The study, taken as a whole, reports: The study also sequences resident alphabeta T cells of normal skin in scalp samples.

This clone was counted only a few times. Its antigen is as yet unknown. Germline CDR1 is SQVTM and CDR2 is ANQGSEA. V lost 1 base and J 3 bases, leaving 9 bases between the germline ends. This CDR3 spans 13 amino acids. Lesional scalp tissue (obtained by punch biopsy) and peripheral blood were collected from alopecia areata patients. Sequencing used cDNA as its template, made by extracting RNA and reverse transcribing it. Repertoires were generated with immunoSEQ multiplex PCR, while TCRdb's copy carries only in-frame clones and drops some. The sample has about 160,000 clones, roughly 48% seen once. The source is a human donor with alopecia areata. The chain carries TRBV29-1 and TRBJ2-5; D not resolved. Input material: CD4+ T cells sorted from blood. CDR3 loop: CSVEVGFKETQYF. CDR3 nucleotides: TGCAGCGTTGAAGTGGGATTTAAAGAGACCCAGTACTTC.